This T cell receptor (beta chain) was profiled in a study of response to subunit inactivated influenza vaccine. The CDR3 extends over 16 amino acids. TCRdb independently ran MiXCR on the RT-PCR reads; one entry per CDR3 protein. The top ten clones hold about 29% of a sample with under 200,000 distinct CDR3 sequences, approximately 12% of them seen once. This sample was shared with a second study, whose subject was T cells expressing NK-cell markers. From that paper: UMIs were included in TCR beta cDNA generated by 5'RACE template switching. The study found dominant NKG2C+ clonotypes at roughly 1.0-8% of CD8+ T cells in about six donors.

V usage is TRBV21-1 and J usage is TRBJ2-2; the DNA was not used to check the table's D call, TRBD1. TRBV21-1 represents a pseudogene. This clonotype was obtained from a man aged 45-60 years who received an inactivated influenza vaccine. Sequencing was performed on CD8+ T cells sorted from PBMCs, taken 12 days after vaccination. CDR3 sequence: CANQQPGQTNTGELFF. DNA of the CDR3: TGTGCCAATCAGCAACCGGGACAGACGAACACCGGGGAGCTGTTTTTT.